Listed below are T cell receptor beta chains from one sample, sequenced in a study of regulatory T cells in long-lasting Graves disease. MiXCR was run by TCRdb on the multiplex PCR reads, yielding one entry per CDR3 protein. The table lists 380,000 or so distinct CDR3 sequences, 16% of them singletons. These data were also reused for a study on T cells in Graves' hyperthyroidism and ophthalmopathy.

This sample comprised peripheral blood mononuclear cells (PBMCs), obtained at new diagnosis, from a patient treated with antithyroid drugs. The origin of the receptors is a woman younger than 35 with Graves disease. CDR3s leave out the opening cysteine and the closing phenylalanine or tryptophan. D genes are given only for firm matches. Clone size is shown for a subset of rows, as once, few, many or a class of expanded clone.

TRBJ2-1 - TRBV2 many ASSINNEQF
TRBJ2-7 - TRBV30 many AWGAVAYEQY
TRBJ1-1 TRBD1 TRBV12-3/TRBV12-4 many ASSLGRGRGNTEAF
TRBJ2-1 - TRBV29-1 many SVIFFLGTRNGGEQF
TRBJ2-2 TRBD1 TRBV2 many ATRTGSTGELF
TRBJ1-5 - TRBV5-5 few ASSLSGPQQPQH
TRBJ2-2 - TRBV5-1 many ASSMATGNTGELF
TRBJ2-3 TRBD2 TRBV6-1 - ASKAVGLAGGGDTQY
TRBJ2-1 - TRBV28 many ASSPGIPRNEQF
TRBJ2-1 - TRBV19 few ASSIEHGPYNEQF